A few counts support the clone carrying this T cell receptor beta chain. The V gene's germline CDR1 is LGHDT and CDR2 YNNKEL (reference sequence). The CDR3 spans 18 residues. V gave up 4 bases and J gave up 8 bases; unmatched junction bases: 14. TCRdb fed the 5' RACE reads into MiXCR, producing one record per CDR3 protein. The sample yields 210,000 or so distinct CDR3 sequences, around 30% seen once. The data originate from a study of T-cell memory formation after mild COVID-19. Sequenced: PBMCs or a T cell subset sorted from them (not recorded which). The chain uses TRBV3-1 and TRBJ2-1, with TRBD2 identical over 13 bases. The receptor was isolated from an adult woman who had mild COVID-19 (a few samples of this study predate the infection). Cell type and time point are not known. The CDR3 reads CASSPSHTSGGAWDEQFF. CDR3 coding DNA: TGTGCCAGCAGCCCATCCCACACTAGCGGGGGGGCCTGGGATGAGCAGTTCTTC.